The next 4 T cell receptor beta chains were all read from a single sample in a study of T cell repertoires in cytomegalovirus infection. TCRdb itself ran the reads through MiXCR, one entry per CDR3 protein. The table has nearly 550,000 distinct CDR3 sequences, 16% seen once. Sequences were obtained from CD8+ T cells from PBMCs. Every receptor here comes from a human donor in good health (CMV status not recorded). Some clones in this sample may be carry-over from other donors' samples.

This clonotype occurred a few times. The chain carries TRBV28 and TRBJ1-5, with TRBD1 as a possible D gene (6 bases). Between the trimmed V and J ends, which lost 6 bases and 4 bases, there was a span of 19 bases. The V gene's germline CDR1 is MDHEN and CDR2 SYDVKM. The CDR3 length is 16 residues. Here the CDR3 reads CASSPLGQGFNQPQHF. The CDR3 bases are TGTGCCAGCAGCCCCCTCGGGCAGGGGTTTAATCAGCCCCAGCATTTT.

The sample holds many counts of this clonotype. V and J are TRBV6-1 and TRBJ1-2; D remains unclear. Germline V CDR1 and CDR2: MNHNS, SASEGT. The CDR3 sequence is 14 residues long. Trimming shortened V by 4 bases and J by 5 bases, and 14 bases separated the two germline ends. CDR3: CASSGFDPEYGYTF. Here the CDR3 DNA reads TGTGCCAGCAGTGGCTTCGATCCTGAGTATGGCTACACCTTC.

On this clonotype: At one boundary the junction diverges from the germline segment, which might be a read error. V gene TRBV11-2 combines with J gene TRBJ2-3; a weak D match, TRBD2 (7 bases). CDR1 is SGHAT, CDR2 FQNNGV, per germline. The length of the CDR3 is 17 residues. In DNA form, the CDR3 reads TGTGCCAGCAGCGGGAGGGGGGGTCCCGCCACACGCGATATGCAGTATTTT. It specifies CASSGRGGPATRDMQYF.

This chain links TRBV9 with TRBJ2-7; 8 bases agree with TRBD1. Losses at the gene ends were 0 bases for V and 7 bases for J; bases not matched to a gene: 6. The CDR3 sequence is 14 residues long. Germline loops: CDR1 SGDLS, CDR2 YYNGEE. This CDR3 reads CASSVEGTGREQYF. Written as DNA, the CDR3 is TGTGCCAGCAGCGTAGAGGGGACAGGCCGGGAGCAGTACTTC.